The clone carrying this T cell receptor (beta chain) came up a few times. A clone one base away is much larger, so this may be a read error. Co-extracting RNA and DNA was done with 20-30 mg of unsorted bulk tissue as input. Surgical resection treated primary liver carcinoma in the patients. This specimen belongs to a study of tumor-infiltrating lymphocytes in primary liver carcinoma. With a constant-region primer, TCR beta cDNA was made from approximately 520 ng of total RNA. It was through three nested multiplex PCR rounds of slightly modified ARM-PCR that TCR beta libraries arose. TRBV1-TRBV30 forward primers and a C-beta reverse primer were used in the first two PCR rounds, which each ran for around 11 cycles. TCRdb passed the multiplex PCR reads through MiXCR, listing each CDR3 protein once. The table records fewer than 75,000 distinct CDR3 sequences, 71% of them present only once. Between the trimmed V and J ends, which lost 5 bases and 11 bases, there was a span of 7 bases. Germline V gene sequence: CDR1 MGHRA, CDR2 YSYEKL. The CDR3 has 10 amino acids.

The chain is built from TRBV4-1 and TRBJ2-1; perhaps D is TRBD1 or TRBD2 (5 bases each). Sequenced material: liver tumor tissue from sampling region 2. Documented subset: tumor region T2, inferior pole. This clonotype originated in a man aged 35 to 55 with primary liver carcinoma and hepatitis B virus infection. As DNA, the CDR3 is TGCGCCAGCAGCACGGGACAGCAGTTCTTC. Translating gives CASSTGQQFF.